This T cell receptor (beta chain) was recorded in a study of blood T cell repertoires in COVID-19. Turning to the study itself: The United States, Italy and Spain were the sources of the acute and convalescent COVID-19 samples. Sources were T cells, B-cell-depleted T cells, or PBMCs; the material itself was cDNA or gDNA.

Those enrolled in Seattle joined during active infection and were followed longitudinally afterward. Per the original data handling: From reference gene primer amplification, estimates of nucleated cell counts were derived. This table comes from immunoSEQ multiplex PCR, and its TCRdb copy is limited to in-frame clones, with some not included. That table furnishes V, J and clone size, whereas the DNA furnished D and trimming. The sample includes 160,000 or so clones, about four fifths seen only once; the top ten take around 8.1%. Looked up from germline, CDR1 is SGDLS and CDR2 is YYNGEE. This CDR3 is 14 amino acids long. The V gene lost 3 bases and the J gene lost 4 bases, with 10 bases spanning the gap.

The sample comprised peripheral blood. The chain combines TRBV9 with TRBJ1-4; D gene unclear. The source is a woman in her sixties or seventies with COVID-19, enrolled during active disease. CDR3 bases: TGTGCCAGCAGCGAACGGTTAGATAATGAAAAACTGTTTTTT. This gives the protein CASSERLDNEKLFF.